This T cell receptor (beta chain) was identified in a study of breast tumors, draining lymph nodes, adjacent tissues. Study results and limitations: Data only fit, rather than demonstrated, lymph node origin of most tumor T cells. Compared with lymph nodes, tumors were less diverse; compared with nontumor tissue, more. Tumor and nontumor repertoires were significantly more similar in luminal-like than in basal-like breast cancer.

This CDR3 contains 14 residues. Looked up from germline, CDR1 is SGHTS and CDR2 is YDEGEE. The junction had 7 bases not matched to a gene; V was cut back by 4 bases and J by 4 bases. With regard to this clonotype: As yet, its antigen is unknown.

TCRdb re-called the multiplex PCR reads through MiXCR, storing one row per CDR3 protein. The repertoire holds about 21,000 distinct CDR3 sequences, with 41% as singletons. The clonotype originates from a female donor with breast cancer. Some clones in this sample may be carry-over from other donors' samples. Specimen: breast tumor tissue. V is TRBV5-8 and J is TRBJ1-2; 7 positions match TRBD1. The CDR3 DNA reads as TGTGCCAGCAGCAGGGACAGATTAATCTATGGCTACACCTTC. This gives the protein CASSRDRLIYGYTF.